This T cell receptor (beta chain) emerged from a study of T cell responses to AZD1222 COVID-19 vaccine. Broader study findings: None of the repertoires were sampled until the peak T cell response had passed. Epitopes outside B.1.351 and B.1.1.7 mutated regions reportedly drew nearly half of spike TCRs. The breadth and depth of Spike-specific TCRs increased once two AZD1222 doses had been given.

The protocol was immunoSEQ multiplex PCR, while the TCRdb copy is restricted to in-frame clones and leaves out a portion. The sample lists 100,000 or so clones, 70% to 90% seen once, with around 5.5% in the top ten. To note about this clone: The antigen is undetermined. Other DNA sequences of this sample code for an identical CDR3.

Germline V gene sequence: CDR1 GTSNPN, CDR2 SVGIG (reference sequence). Trimming took 0 bases from V and 1 from J, leaving 6 bases between them. This CDR3 has 13 residues. The source was peripheral blood, collected 28 days after the second AZD1222 dose. This TCR was sampled from an adult who received the AZD1222 COVID-19 vaccine. This chain connects TRBV30 to TRBJ1-1; D not resolved. CDR3 in amino acids: CAWSVRGNTEAFF. In DNA, the CDR3 is TGTGCCTGGAGTGTCCGGGGGAACACTGAAGCTTTCTTT.